The TCR beta chain under discussion was sequenced for a study of CD4 T cells in relation to SARS-CoV-2 and coronaviruses. Overall study: PBMCs were cultured with antigen for roughly 9 days before TCR beta sequencing.

Concerning this clone itself: Its target is not known.

TCRdb keeps only in-frame clones here, not all; method: immunoSEQ multiplex PCR. The table shows about 23,000 clones, with around 68% occurring only once. CDR1 and CDR2 (germline): LNHDA, SQIVND (reference sequence). The length of the CDR3 is 17 residues. J gave up 0 bases and V 3 bases, and 5 bases lay outside the gene matches. Before the COVID-19 pandemic, during about 2010-2018, CD4+ T cells were taken from unexposed donors. Isolation of CD4+ T cells took place after less than twelve days in culture. Findings and limits, study-wide: Compared with monoreactive clones, crossreactive clones showed significantly weaker SARS-CoV-2 expansion.

This receptor was taken from a human donor in good health. The sequenced sample consisted of CD4+ T cells from PBMCs, cultured in vitro. The chain is built from TRBV19 and TRBJ1-6, with TRBD1 matching over 7 bases. The CDR3 DNA reads as TGTGCCAGTAGTATGGCGGGGGACAGCTCCTATAATTCACCCCTCCACTTT. Protein product: CASSMAGDSSYNSPLHF.